This T cell receptor beta chain is from a study of blood T cell repertoires in COVID-19. Background on the study: T cells, B-cell-depleted T cells, or PBMCs provided the cDNA or gDNA that served as material.

V was cut by 4 bases and J by 0 bases, with 10 bases left in between. The germline V gene has CDR1 SEHNR and CDR2 FQNEAQ (reference sequence). The CDR3 consists of 15 residues. Authors' analysis steps: Amplification of reference gene primers was used by the study to estimate nucleated cell counts. TCRdb keeps only in-frame clones here, not all; method: immunoSEQ multiplex PCR. The V and J calls and clone size were taken over from that table, and D and trimming were inferred from the DNA. Of around 140,000 clones listed, roughly 90% are singletons. The specimen sequenced was peripheral blood. The TCR comes from a man between 65 and 80 years old with active COVID-19. V gene TRBV7-9 combines with J gene TRBJ2-4, with a tentative D call TRBD2 (5 bases). The CDR3 region has the DNA TGTGCCAGCAGCTCTCCGGGAATAGCCAAAAACATTCAGTACTTC. It yields the protein CASSSPGIAKNIQYF.